Listed below are T cell receptor beta chains from one sample, sequenced in a study of CD4 T cells in relation to SARS-CoV-2 and coronaviruses. No antigen has been identified for these receptors. Sequenced by immunoSEQ multiplex PCR; TCRdb stores in-frame clones only, minus some. The sample comprises approximately 19,000 clones, roughly 79% of which are singletons, and roughly 16% rests with the top ten. Sequencing was performed on CD4+ T cells from PBMCs, cultured in vitro. The receptors were gathered from a human donor in good health. Both conserved end residues are part of each CDR3. Fields, in order: V gene, clone size, D gene, J gene, CDR3 DNA, CDR3 protein. D genes are given only for firm matches. Not every row has a clone size; where given, it reads once, few, many or a size class.

V: TRBV12-5
size: NA
D: NA
J: TRBJ2-7
DNA: TGTGCTAGTGGTTTGCCCCCTTCCTACGAGCAGTACTTC
CDR3: CASGLPPSYEQYF

V: TRBV6-5
size: NA
D: NA
J: TRBJ1-5
DNA: TGTGCCAGCAGCTTGGGCAATCAGCCCCAGCATTTT
CDR3: CASSLGNQPQHF

V: TRBV9
size: NA
D: TRBD1
J: TRBJ2-1
DNA: TGTGCCAGCAGCGGGGGGACAGGGGTTCGAAATGAGCAGTTCTTC
CDR3: CASSGGTGVRNEQFF

V: TRBV18
size: NA
D: NA
J: TRBJ1-6
DNA: TGTGCCAGCTCACCAGGTCGTGGGGGCTCGAGCTCCTATAATTCACCCCTCCACTTT
CDR3: CASSPGRGGSSSYNSPLHF

V: TRBV11-2
size: once
D: TRBD2
J: TRBJ2-3
DNA: TGTGCCAGCAGCCCCCTAGCGGGGGCTAGCACAGATACGCAGTATTTT
CDR3: CASSPLAGASTDTQYF

V: TRBV28
size: NA
D: TRBD1
J: TRBJ2-4
DNA: TGTGCCAGCAGTTTTCCTATGGACAGGGGACGTTTAGGAGCCAAAAACATTCAGTACTTC
CDR3: CASSFPMDRGRLGAKNIQYF

V: TRBV7-2
size: NA
D: NA
J: TRBJ2-7
DNA: TGTGCCAGCAGCTTAAGTCGCGGGTTAGGCTACGAGCAGTACTTC
CDR3: CASSLSRGLGYEQYF

V: TRBV11-2
size: NA
D: NA
J: TRBJ1-2
DNA: TGTGCCAGCAGCTCGCCGGTGGTGGGGGCGAGTGGCTACACCTTC
CDR3: CASSSPVVGASGYTF

V: TRBV21-1
size: NA
D: NA
J: TRBJ2-5
DNA: TGTGCCAGCAGCGAGAGACTAGCGGGAGACCAAGAGACCCAGTACTTC
CDR3: CASSERLAGDQETQYF

V: TRBV11-2
size: NA
D: NA
J: TRBJ2-7
DNA: TGTGCCAGCAGCTTAGTTTACGAGCAGTACTTC
CDR3: CASSLVYEQYF

V: TRBV18
size: NA
D: TRBD1
J: TRBJ1-1
DNA: TGTGCCAGCTCAGGGGTTACAGGGGGAGGCACTGAAGCTTTCTTT
CDR3: CASSGVTGGGTEAFF

V: TRBV2
size: NA
D: NA
J: TRBJ2-2
DNA: TGTGCCAGCAGATGGTTGAACACCGGGGAGCTGTTTTTT
CDR3: CASRWLNTGELFF

V: TRBV2
size: NA
D: NA
J: TRBJ2-1
DNA: TGTGCCAGCACCGAAGGCCTAAAGTCCTACAATGAGCAGTTCTTC
CDR3: CASTEGLKSYNEQFF

V: TRBV19
size: NA
D: NA
J: TRBJ1-4
DNA: TGTGCCAGTAGGCACCAGGGTGAATATGAAAAACTGTTTTTT
CDR3: CASRHQGEYEKLFF

V: TRBV7-8
size: NA
D: NA
J: TRBJ1-5
DNA: TGTGCCAGCAGCCCGTGGTGGCAGCCCCAGCATTTT
CDR3: CASSPWWQPQHF

V: TRBV9
size: NA
D: NA
J: TRBJ2-3
DNA: TGTGCCAGCAAAAGTGGCGGGAAAAGCACAGATACGCAGTATTTT
CDR3: CASKSGGKSTDTQYF

V: TRBV10-1
size: NA
D: TRBD1
J: TRBJ1-2
DNA: TGCGCCAGCAGCGACAGGGAAAATGGCTACACCTTC
CDR3: CASSDRENGYTF

V: TRBV18
size: NA
D: TRBD1
J: TRBJ1-6
DNA: TGTGCCAGCTCACTGACCGGGACAGGGAATTCACCCCTCCACTTT
CDR3: CASSLTGTGNSPLHF

V: TRBV29-1
size: NA
D: TRBD2
J: TRBJ2-7
DNA: TGCAGCGTTAACTACCGTAGCGGGACTGGCGAGCAGTACTTC
CDR3: CSVNYRSGTGEQYF

V: TRBV30
size: NA
D: NA
J: TRBJ1-4
DNA: TGTGCCTGGGGGCGCGGGGAAAAACTGTTTTTT
CDR3: CAWGRGEKLFF

V: TRBV11-3
size: NA
D: NA
J: TRBJ2-3
DNA: TGTGCCAGCAGCCGTCTGGGGGCATCAGATACGCAGTATTTT
CDR3: CASSRLGASDTQYF

V: TRBV18
size: NA
D: NA
J: TRBJ1-3
DNA: TGTGCCAGCTCACAACAGGGAGTTAGTGGAAACACCATATATTTT
CDR3: CASSQQGVSGNTIYF

V: TRBV3-1/TRBV3-2
size: NA
D: NA
J: TRBJ1-1
DNA: TGTGCCTCTAGGACCGGTAACACTGAAGCTTTCTTT
CDR3: CASRTGNTEAFF

V: TRBV7-2
size: NA
D: NA
J: TRBJ2-2
DNA: TGTGCCAGCAGCTTAGCCCCTAGTGCCGGGGAGCTGTTTTTT
CDR3: CASSLAPSAGELFF

V: TRBV7-2
size: NA
D: TRBD1
J: TRBJ1-1
DNA: TGTGCCAGCAACTCAGGACAGGGAGACACTGAAGCTTTCTTT
CDR3: CASNSGQGDTEAFF

V: TRBV4-2
size: NA
D: NA
J: TRBJ2-1
DNA: TGTGCCAGCAGCCAAGACTTCCGGGCCGACTCCTACAATGAGCAGTTCTTC
CDR3: CASSQDFRADSYNEQFF

V: TRBV5-1
size: NA
D: NA
J: TRBJ1-6
DNA: TGCGCCAGCAGCCTGGCCGGGACCAATAATTCACCCCTCCACTTT
CDR3: CASSLAGTNNSPLHF

V: TRBV11-1
size: NA
D: TRBD1
J: TRBJ1-2
DNA: TGTGCCAGCAGCCGACCGACAGGGGGCTTTGGTGGCTACACCTTC
CDR3: CASSRPTGGFGGYTF

V: TRBV27
size: NA
D: NA
J: TRBJ2-3
DNA: TGTGCCAGCAGCGACATCGGCACAGATACGCAGTATTTT
CDR3: CASSDIGTDTQYF

V: TRBV10-3
size: NA
D: NA
J: TRBJ2-7
DNA: TGTGCCATCAGTGGAACGGCCTACGAGCAGTACTTC
CDR3: CAISGTAYEQYF

V: TRBV3-1/TRBV3-2
size: few
D: NA
J: TRBJ2-7
DNA: TGTGCCAGCAGCCAAGAGACTAGTCCCGAGCAGTACTTC
CDR3: CASSQETSPEQYF

V: TRBV11-2
size: NA
D: NA
J: TRBJ2-1
DNA: TGTGCCAGCAGCTTAGATGATTGGTCCCGCACAGCCTACAATGAGCAGTTCTTC
CDR3: CASSLDDWSRTAYNEQFF

V: TRBV19
size: NA
D: TRBD2
J: TRBJ2-1
DNA: TGTGCCAGTACGGGGGGAGTGGGAGAGCAGTTCTTC
CDR3: CASTGGVGEQFF

V: TRBV19
size: NA
D: NA
J: TRBJ1-2
DNA: TGTGCCAGTAGTATAGATCTACGGGGTTCCTACTATGGCTACACCTTC
CDR3: CASSIDLRGSYYGYTF

V: TRBV6-5
size: NA
D: NA
J: TRBJ1-1
DNA: TGTGCCAGCAACCTTGGACTTTTCACTGAAGCTTTCTTT
CDR3: CASNLGLFTEAFF

V: TRBV24-1
size: NA
D: NA
J: TRBJ2-1
DNA: TGTGCCACCAGTGGGTCCACCCTGGGCAATGAGCAGTTCTTC
CDR3: CATSGSTLGNEQFF

V: TRBV5-1
size: NA
D: NA
J: TRBJ1-3
DNA: TGCGCCAGCAGCTCGGACACGCCTGGAAACACCATATATTTT
CDR3: CASSSDTPGNTIYF

V: TRBV29-1
size: NA
D: NA
J: TRBJ2-1
DNA: TGCAGCGCCGCGTTACGGGAATTCGTTGAGCAGTTCTTC
CDR3: CSAALREFVEQFF

V: TRBV19
size: few
D: NA
J: TRBJ1-5
DNA: TGTGCCAGTAGTATCCTGCAGTATAGCAATCAGCCCCAGCATTTT
CDR3: CASSILQYSNQPQHF

V: TRBV12-5
size: NA
D: NA
J: TRBJ1-5
DNA: TGTGCTAGTGGTTTGTCAGGGGACATTAGCAATCAGCCCCAGCATTTT
CDR3: CASGLSGDISNQPQHF

V: TRBV28
size: NA
D: NA
J: TRBJ2-1
DNA: TGTGCCAGCAGTTTCCCGAGCCGCGGATACAGCTCCTACAATGAGCAGTTCTTC
CDR3: CASSFPSRGYSSYNEQFF

V: TRBV15
size: NA
D: NA
J: TRBJ1-5
DNA: TGTGCCACCAGCAGAGGGGGGGAGGGGCAAAATCAGCCCCAGCATTTT
CDR3: CATSRGGEGQNQPQHF

V: TRBV30
size: NA
D: NA
J: TRBJ2-7
DNA: TGTGCCTGGGGATATCACTACGAGCAGTACTTC
CDR3: CAWGYHYEQYF

V: TRBV3-1/TRBV3-2
size: NA
D: TRBD2
J: TRBJ2-1
DNA: TGTGCCAGCAGCCGAAGGACTAGCGGGAGGGCCTATGAGCAGTTCTTC
CDR3: CASSRRTSGRAYEQFF

V: TRBV7-2
size: once
D: TRBD1
J: TRBJ2-7
DNA: TGTGCCAGCAGCCCTCCAGACAGGGGGAGTTCCCACGAGCAGTACTTC
CDR3: CASSPPDRGSSHEQYF

V: TRBV7-9
size: NA
D: NA
J: TRBJ1-2
DNA: TGTGCCAGCAGCTTAACAGGTCCCCTCGACGGGTCGTACACCTTC
CDR3: CASSLTGPLDGSYTF

V: TRBV9
size: NA
D: TRBD2
J: TRBJ2-7
DNA: TGTGCCAGCAGCCCAACCGCCGCTAGCGGGATTCACTACGAGCAGTACTTC
CDR3: CASSPTAASGIHYEQYF

V: TRBV19
size: NA
D: NA
J: TRBJ1-5
DNA: TGTGCCAGTAGTCCCGACGGGAATCCAGCCGTGGCGCCCCAGCATTTT
CDR3: CASSPDGNPAVAPQHF

V: TRBV4-2
size: few
D: NA
J: TRBJ2-7
DNA: TGTGCCAGCAGCCAAGGGGGCGGCTACGAGCAGTACTTC
CDR3: CASSQGGGYEQYF

V: TRBV5-1
size: NA
D: TRBD1
J: TRBJ1-1
DNA: TGCGCCAGCAGCACCACAGGGGGGGTTGAAGCTTTCTTT
CDR3: CASSTTGGVEAFF

V: TRBV5-6
size: NA
D: NA
J: TRBJ2-7
DNA: TGTGCCAGCAGCTCCTGGGACCGCACCCAGAGATACTACGAGCAGTACTTC
CDR3: CASSSWDRTQRYYEQYF

V: TRBV4-1
size: NA
D: TRBD1
J: TRBJ1-4
DNA: TGCGCCAGCAGCCAGGCCGGGACAGGGACTTTGACGGGTGAAAAACTGTTTTTT
CDR3: CASSQAGTGTLTGEKLFF

V: TRBV12-3/TRBV12-4
size: NA
D: NA
J: TRBJ2-2
DNA: TGTGCCAGCAGTTTATCGGGGGCCGGGGAGCTGTTTTTT
CDR3: CASSLSGAGELFF